These 22 T cell receptor beta chains share one sample of origin, sequenced in a study of blood T cell repertoires in COVID-19 (dated by TCRdb to the early 2020s). The library was produced with the immunoSEQ multiplex PCR assay. In TCRdb, the immuneACCESS table is reduced to in-frame sequences with V and J assigned. These tables do not hold every clone; where another copy was compared, an unresolved V gene accounts for under half, and the others remain unexplained. The sample records 350,000 to 450,000 clones, roughly nine tenths of which are singletons. The top ten clones comprise about 0.83% of the sample. The sequencing input was PBMCs or T cells enriched from blood (not recorded which). These receptors all come from a woman in her thirties or forties who had been exposed to COVID-19.

The CDR3 loop is CASKMEWGAAEAFF. DNA for the CDR3: TGCGCCAGCAAAATGGAGTGGGGAGCGGCTGAAGCTTTCTTT. The chain recombines TRBV4-1 with TRBJ1-1; D remains ambiguous. Germline values: CDR1 MGHRA, CDR2 YSYEKL. V gave up 7 bases and J gave up 6 bases, with 18 bases separating them. The CDR3 spans 14 residues.

This chain uses TRBV24-1 with TRBJ2-3; the match to TRBD1 covers 7 bases. The trim removed 9 bases at V and 1 base at J, leaving 3 bases unmatched. CDR3 size: 13 residues. Germline-derived CDR1 and CDR2 are KGHDR and SFDVKD. The DNA for the CDR3 is TGTGCCACCCAGGGGACAGGCACAGATACGCAGTATTTT. This codes for CATQGTGTDTQYF.

This chain connects TRBV9 to TRBJ2-7; 12 bases agree with TRBD2. From germline, CDR1 is SGDLS and CDR2 YYNGEE. The trim removed 4 bases at V and 3 bases at J, leaving 8 bases unmatched. The CDR3 extends over 16 amino acids. The CDR3 nucleotides are TGTGCCAGCAGCCCTTCGACTAGCGGGAGAATCTACGAGCAGTACTTC. Translating it yields CASSPSTSGRIYEQYF. Based on the CDR3 plus reference TRBV9 and TRBJ2-7, the full variable domain is DSGVTQTPKHLITATGQRVTLRCSPRSGDLSVYWYQQSLDQGLQFLIQYYNGEERAKGNILERFSAQQFPDLHSELNLSSLELGDSALYFCASSPSTSGRIYEQYFGPGTRLTVT.

The rearrangement links TRBV28 to TRBJ1-2; 9 bases align to TRBD1. Germline lookup yields CDR1 MDHEN and CDR2 SYDVKM. The CDR3 runs to 16 residues. Trimming cost V 5 bases and J 8 bases; bases outside gene matches: 15. The CDR3 DNA reads as TGTGCCAGCAGTGACTCGGGACAGGGACCTATGCGCGGCTACACCTTC. Its protein is CASSDSGQGPMRGYTF.

The chain links TRBV27 to TRBJ1-2; TRBD1 agrees at 8 bases. The CDR3 spans 14 residues. The V and J ends lost 8 bases and 5 bases, in that order; junction bases with no gene match: 10. Germline V gene sequence: CDR1 MNHEY, CDR2 SMNVEV (reference sequence). The CDR3 is CASRKTGVAYGYTF. CDR3 DNA sequence: TGTGCCAGCCGGAAGACAGGGGTAGCGTATGGCTACACCTTC.

This chain connects TRBV5-6 to TRBJ1-2; 8 positions match TRBD1. Germline V gene data show CDR1 as SGHDT and CDR2 as YYEEEE. The V gene end was trimmed by 1 base and the J gene end by 4 bases; junction bases not matched to a gene: 9. The CDR3 runs 16 residues. CDR3 sequence: CASSLFKAGGAYGYTF. The CDR3 bases are TGTGCCAGCAGCTTGTTTAAGGCAGGGGGCGCCTATGGCTACACCTTC.

This chain links TRBV21-1 with TRBJ2-3; the table's D call, TRBD2, has no DNA check behind it. TRBV21-1 is a pseudogene segment. The CDR3 is 18 residues long. The CDR3 region has the DNA TGTGCCAGCAGCAAAAAGGCTAGCGGGGGGGTAAGCACAGATACGCAGTATTTT. Protein product: CASSKKASGGVSTDTQYF.

This chain joins TRBV18 and TRBJ2-1; D is possibly TRBD1 (6 bases). Germline assignment: CDR1 KGHSH and CDR2 LQKENI. Trimming took off 0 bases at V and 0 bases at J, with 18 bases between the two ends. The CDR3 runs to 19 residues. In DNA, the CDR3 is TGTGCCAGCTCACCACCGGGGGCTGGTTCCGTAAGCTCCTACAATGAGCAGTTCTTC. Translating it yields CASSPPGAGSVSSYNEQFF.

The V call is TRBV6-1, the J call TRBJ1-5; D is possibly TRBD1 (6 bases). This CDR3 is 15 amino acids long. In germline, CDR1 is MNHNS, CDR2 SASEGT. V was clipped by 0 bases and J by 9 bases, with 15 bases between them. The CDR3 sequence is CASSEASTGSWPQHF. The CDR3 DNA reads as TGTGCCAGCAGTGAAGCCTCGACAGGTTCGTGGCCCCAGCATTTT.

The rearrangement joins TRBV5-1 to TRBJ2-2; 8 nucleotides align to TRBD1. CDR1 is SGHRS and CDR2 is YFSETQ in the germline V gene. After removal of 5 bases from V and 7 bases from J, the junction contained 4 bases not matched to a gene. The CDR3 runs to 13 residues. The CDR3 sequence is CASSRGQGGELFF. Written as DNA, the CDR3 is TGCGCCAGCAGTCGTGGACAGGGCGGGGAGCTGTTTTTT.

This clone was picked up one time. The chain employs TRBV3-1 (or the pseudogene TRBV3-2) and TRBJ2-3, with TRBD1 matching 10 bases. V was pared by 4 bases and J by 7 bases, with 8 bases of the junction left unmatched. The length of the CDR3 is 15 residues. Germline values: CDR1 LGHDT, CDR2 YNNKEL (reference sequence). CDR3 region: CASSLRQGAGNTQYF. The CDR3 coding sequence is TGTGCCAGCAGCCTCCGACAGGGGGCGGGTAATACGCAGTATTTT.

This clone has a handful of counts. V and J are TRBV6-2 or TRBV6-3 and TRBJ1-5; 8 nucleotides match TRBD1. J lost 6 bases, V lost 4 bases, and 8 bases had no gene match. The V gene's germline CDR1 is MNHEY and CDR2 SVGEGT. CDR3 length: 15 residues. The CDR3 loop reads CASSSHGQGGQPQHF. CDR3 in DNA: TGTGCCAGCAGTTCCCACGGACAGGGCGGTCAGCCCCAGCATTTT.

The chain couples TRBV10-3 to TRBJ1-1; 10 nucleotides match TRBD1. V lost 6 bases, J lost 6 bases, and 7 bases stayed unmatched. The germline V gene has CDR1 ENHRY and CDR2 SYGVKD. There are 14 residues in the CDR3. The CDR3 DNA follows: TGTGCCATCAGAGCGGGACAGGGGTACGCTGAAGCTTTCTTT. Amino acids: CAIRAGQGYAEAFF.

The rearrangement links TRBV19 to TRBJ1-2; the D gene is possibly TRBD1 (6 bases). Germline V gives CDR1 LNHDA, CDR2 SQIVND (reference sequence). The CDR3 spans 15 residues. V was pared by 5 bases and J by 2 bases, with 15 bases between. CDR3 coding DNA: TGTGCCAGTAGTGTGCTCGGGACAAGCAACTATGGCTACACCTTC. Translation: CASSVLGTSNYGYTF.

The CDR3 protein is CSASPSSYEQYF. The DNA of the CDR3 is TGCAGTGCTAGTCCTAGCTCCTACGAGCAGTACTTC. The V and J genes are TRBV20-1 and TRBJ2-7; D is unresolved. The CDR3 is 12 residues long. CDR1 is DFQATT and CDR2 is SNEGSKA in the germline V gene (reference sequence). V gave up 3 bases and J gave up 0 bases, with 6 bases separating them.

This clone was observed once. J is TRBJ1-3 and V is TRBV27; D call uncertain. Germline CDR1 MNHEY, CDR2 SMNVEV (reference sequence). V lost 5 bases and J 0 bases, leaving 11 bases between the germline ends. The CDR3 is 15 residues long. CDR3: CASSEAGSSGNTIYF. In DNA, the CDR3 is TGTGCCAGCAGTGAGGCCGGGAGCTCTGGAAACACCATATATTTT.

The CDR3 DNA follows: TGTGCCAGCAGCCTTCACAGGGGGCTATACAATGAGCAGTTCTTC. Protein product: CASSLHRGLYNEQFF. The chain uses TRBV7-2 and TRBJ2-1, with 9 bases matching TRBD1. V trimming: 5 bases; J trimming: 4 bases; junction bases outside the gene matches: 6. This CDR3 is 15 amino acids long. Germline V gene data show CDR1 as SGHTA and CDR2 as FQGNSA.

The chain recombines TRBV3-1 (or the pseudogene TRBV3-2) with TRBJ1-1, with a possible D match to TRBD1 (6 bases). The CDR3 runs 15 residues. Germline values: CDR1 LGHDT, CDR2 YNNKEL (reference sequence). V was pared by 4 bases and J by 11 bases, with 23 bases between. CDR3 loop: CASSPGTQFPLGAFF. CDR3 sequence (DNA): TGTGCCAGCAGCCCCGGGACACAATTTCCCTTAGGCGCTTTCTTT.

The chain has TRBV7-2 and TRBJ1-1; 7 bases are shared with TRBD1. Germline V CDR1 and CDR2: SGHTA, FQGNSA. V was clipped by 3 bases and J by 1 base; unmatched bases: 11. CDR3 length equals 17 residues. CDR3: CASSFGQAIRGNTEAFF. CDR3 DNA sequence: TGTGCCAGCAGCTTCGGACAGGCTATTAGGGGGAACACTGAAGCTTTCTTT.

This clone was observed a few times. The chain uses TRBV2 and TRBJ1-1; maybe TRBD1 (6 bases). The germline gives CDR1 SNHLY, CDR2 FYNNEI. There are 13 residues in the CDR3. The V gene lost 4 bases and the J gene lost 4 bases, with 10 bases spanning the gap. CDR3 residues: CASSARGGTEAFF. As DNA, the CDR3 is TGTGCCAGCAGTGCAAGGGGGGGCACTGAAGCTTTCTTT.

With respect to this clone: The sample carries other DNA sequences with the same CDR3. The chain has TRBV5-1 and TRBJ2-7; 8 nucleotides line up with TRBD2. Germline CDR1 and CDR2: SGHRS and YFSETQ. This CDR3 region has 15 residues. The junction had 6 bases not matched to a gene; V was cut back by 4 bases and J by 0 bases. CDR3 sequence: CASSLLAGSSYEQYF. CDR3 in DNA: TGCGCCAGCAGCCTCCTAGCGGGTAGCTCCTACGAGCAGTACTTC.

This chain uses TRBV21-1 with TRBJ1-1; the table's D gene call, TRBD1, was not cross checked with the DNA. TRBV21-1 is assigned pseudogene status. This CDR3 region has 15 residues. The chain's CDR3 is CASSKGPGARAEAFF. CDR3 DNA: TGTGCCAGCAGCAAAGGACCAGGGGCCAGGGCTGAAGCTTTCTTT.